Included here is one T cell receptor (beta chain) sequence, with context. This sample stems from a study of CD8 T cells in Susac syndrome. Trimming pared 6 bases from V and 1 base from J, leaving 0 bases between. The CDR3 length is 10 residues. CDR1 and CDR2 from the germline V gene are MNHNY and SVGAGI (reference sequence). An amount of RNA that ranged from roughly 0.5 to 1 ug was reverse transcribed with random hexamers. One entry per CDR3 protein, called by TCRdb with MiXCR from the immunoSEQ multiplex PCR reads. This sample has 130,000 or so distinct CDR3 sequences; 75% to 90% occur once, and the top ten carry roughly 0.5%.

The chain combines TRBV6-6 with TRBJ1-1, with unresolved D. This clonotype was obtained from a human donor with multiple sclerosis. Sequencing was carried out using CD8+ T cells from PBMCs. The CDR3 sequence: CASRNTEAFF. As DNA, the CDR3 is TGTGCCAGCAGGAACACTGAAGCTTTCTTT.